Below, 4 T cell receptor beta chains from the same sample are listed, as sequenced in a study of T cell repertoires in cytomegalovirus infection. These TCRs' antigens remain unknown. TCRdb analysed the reads with MiXCR anew, one entry per CDR3 protein. The data contain roughly 280,000 distinct CDR3 sequences, under 25% of them singletons. The material sequenced was cultured PBMCs, taken from culture after CMV antigen stimulation. Every receptor here comes from a human donor in good health (CMV status not recorded). Some clones in this sample may be carry-over from other donors' samples.

This clonotype was detected many times. The V call is TRBV12-3 or TRBV12-4, the J call TRBJ1-1, with D possibly TRBD1 on 5 matching bases. There are 14 residues in the CDR3. Trimming left V 3 bases short and J 4 bases short, with 12 bases between. CDR3 sequence: CASSFGSRGTEAFF. The DNA for the CDR3 is TGTGCCAGCAGTTTTGGGTCGAGGGGCACTGAAGCTTTCTTT.

This clonotype was seen repeatedly, ten times or more. The chain couples TRBV7-2 to TRBJ1-2; a possible D gene is TRBD1 (6 bases). The germline V gene encodes CDR1 SGHTA and CDR2 FQGNSA. The CDR3 loop spans 14 amino acids. The ends were cut back, 2 bases at V and 7 bases at J, with 14 bases in the middle. The CDR3 region has the DNA TGTGCCAGCAGCTTAAACAGGGTCTCGGGTGGCTACACCTTC. It encodes CASSLNRVSGGYTF. Full variable domain (missing parts from reference TRBV7-2 and TRBJ1-2): GAGVSQSPSNKVTEKGKDVELRCDPISGHTALYWYRQSLGQGLEFLIYFQGNSAPDKSGLPSDRFSAERTGGSVSTLTIQRTQQEDSAVYLCASSLNRVSGGYTFGSGTRLTVV.

This clonotype was detected a few times. The chain employs TRBV18 and TRBJ2-7, with 14 bases fitting TRBD2. CDR1 and CDR2 (germline): KGHSH, LQKENI. Trimming cost V 3 bases and J 6 bases; bases outside gene matches: 7. The CDR3 is 16 amino acids. CDR3 protein: CASSPAGLAGVIEQYF. CDR3 DNA: TGTGCCAGCTCACCCGCGGGACTAGCGGGAGTAATCGAGCAGTACTTC.

The chain uses TRBV19 and TRBJ2-1; D gene uncertain. V gave up 7 bases and J gave up 0 bases, with 13 bases separating them. This CDR3 is built from 15 residues. From germline, CDR1 is LNHDA and CDR2 SQIVND (reference sequence). CDR3 residues: CASTQDPNSYNEQFF. As DNA, the CDR3 is TGTGCCAGTACCCAGGACCCTAACTCCTACAATGAGCAGTTCTTC.